This T cell receptor beta chain was observed in a study of shared clonotypes between healthy human individuals. Points from the study as a whole: Larger richness was generally estimated for naive than memory subsets.

The input for sorted-subset replicate PCRs was about 0.2 ug DNA, about 29,000 T cell genomes. This table comes from immunoSEQ multiplex PCR, and its TCRdb copy is limited to in-frame clones, with some not included. The table has about 680,000 clones, about 90% seen once. About this clone: Antigen specificity is unknown.

This CDR3 has 15 amino acids. Germline CDR1 reads SQVTM; CDR2 reads ANQGSEA. V lost 6 bases and J 0 bases, leaving 15 bases between the germline ends. As defined, naive CD8 cells were CD45RO-negative and positively selected for CCR7, with terminally differentiated effector memory CD45RA+ cells excluded. The rearrangement uses TRBV29-1 and TRBJ2-1; a weak D match, TRBD2 (6 bases). This TCR came from a man aged 25 to 40 in good health. Material: naive CD8+ T cells sorted from blood. CDR3 sequence reads: CSVDGRERSYNEQFF. The CDR3 DNA follows: TGCAGCGTCGACGGTCGGGAGCGCTCCTACAATGAGCAGTTCTTC.